This T cell receptor beta chain was profiled in a study of T cell responses to AZD1222 COVID-19 vaccine (dated by TCRdb to the early 2020s). With regard to the full study: A total of about 230 trial participants underwent TCR sequencing, of whom some 210 received two doses of AZD1222 and about 26 received two doses of the MenACWY control vaccine. Enrollment into the trials was organized by age into subgroups of 18-55, 56-69 and 70-plus years, and those subgroups contained about 160, 30 and 59 TCR-sequenced participants, respectively.

Based on the germline V gene, the CDR1 and CDR2 sequences are MNHEY and SVGAGI. Its CDR3 holds 15 amino acids, cysteine through phenylalanine. Left in the record is the CDR3 DNA by itself, 45 bases read in frame from the first base. V gives up 5 bases and J gives up 2 bases, and the segment between their germline ends measures 12 bases. The CDR3 regions of human TCRbeta chains were subjected to immunosequencing. In the source study's methods: TCRs in the repertoires were matched against a reference library of SARS-CoV-2-specific TCRs that had been generated with the MIRA antigen-specificity platform. Breadth was defined as the fraction of unique TCRs that were SARS-CoV-2-associated, and depth was defined as the fraction of total T cells that were SARS-CoV-2-associated. Using the MIRA data, each spike-specific TCR was assigned both to the spike region to which the TCR was reactive and to a CD4 or CD8 class. Log10-transformed breadth and depth values were compared by one-way ANOVA with Sidak's multiple comparisons tests. Imported from immuneACCESS, the table was reduced by TCRdb to in-frame sequences with V and J called. These copies leave out some clones; in studies compared against another copy, an unresolved V gene accounts for under half, and the cause of the remainder is not known. V, J and clone size are taken as reported in that table, and D and trimming were inferred from the DNA itself. This sample gives 150,000 to 160,000 clones in total; approximately 90% of them show up just once. The ten largest clonotypes hold about 1.6% of the sample.

Overall study outcomes, separate from this receptor: Nearly half of unique spike-specific TCRs reportedly recognized epitopes outside regions mutated in the B.1.351 and B.1.1.7 variants. After two AZD1222 doses, both the breadth and the depth of spike-specific TCRs were significantly higher than at day 0 and than in MenACWY recipients. Conclusions about previously exposed vaccinees are limited because only a handful of AZD1222 recipients were SARS-CoV-2 seropositive at baseline. The 56-69-year group was small, and its depth increase did not reach significance, likely because of low power. Vaccine-associated CD4 TCRs spanned the whole spike protein, with dominant responses in regions 160-218 and 743-854. Participants were mostly white British and included more females than males, and it was suggested by the authors that clonal diversity may have been underestimated. No day 14 peak-response samples were available, so repertoires were characterized only after the peak T cell response.

Explained via the paper, the time point label denotes: about 28 days (+/-7) after the second vaccine dose. AZD1222 recipients given second doses at about 4 weeks or at about 12 weeks were pooled, since spike-specific TCR depth and breadth were not found to differ between the two schedules. Vaccinee samples were obtained from the UK trials COV001 and COV002, which included a single-blind randomized controlled phase 2/3 trial of AZD1222 (ChAdOx1 nCoV-19) in healthy adults. For TCRbeta chain sequencing, PBMC samples were collected from trial participants at day 0 and at day 28 after the second dose. Of note for this clone: Its antigen is still unknown. No base-level quality is on record; no much larger clone is a single base apart.

The chain is assembled from TRBV6-5 and TRBJ2-2; the D gene assignment is perhaps TRBD1 or TRBD2, with each matching 6 bases. The source was peripheral blood, collected 28 days after the second AZD1222 dose. This TCR was sampled from an adult who received the AZD1222 COVID-19 vaccine. Here is the DNA: TGTGCCAGCAGTAGGGGGGACCAAAACACCGGGGAGCTGTTTTTT. It translates as CASSRGDQNTGELFF.